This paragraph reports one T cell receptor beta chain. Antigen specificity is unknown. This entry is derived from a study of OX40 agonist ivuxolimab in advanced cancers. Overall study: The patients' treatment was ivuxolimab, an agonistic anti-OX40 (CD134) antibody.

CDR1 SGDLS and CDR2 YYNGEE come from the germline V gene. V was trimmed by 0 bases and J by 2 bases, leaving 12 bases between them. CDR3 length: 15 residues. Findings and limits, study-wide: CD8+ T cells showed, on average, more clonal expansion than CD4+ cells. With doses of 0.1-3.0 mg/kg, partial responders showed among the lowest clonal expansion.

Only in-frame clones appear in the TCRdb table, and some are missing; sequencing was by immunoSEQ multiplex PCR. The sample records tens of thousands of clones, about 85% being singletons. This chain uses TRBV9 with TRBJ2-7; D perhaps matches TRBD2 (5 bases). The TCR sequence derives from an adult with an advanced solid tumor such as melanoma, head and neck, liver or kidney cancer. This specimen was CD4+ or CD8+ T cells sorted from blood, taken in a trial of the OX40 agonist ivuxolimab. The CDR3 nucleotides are TGTGCCAGCAGCGTAGATGGTAGCGCGACCTACGAGCAGTACTTC. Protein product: CASSVDGSATYEQYF.